This T cell receptor beta chain emerged from a study of PD-1 blockade in classical Hodgkin lymphoma. Study-wide background: Nivolumab 3 mg/kg was given intravenously every 2 weeks.

Profiling relied on immunoSEQ multiplex PCR, and the TCRdb table lists in-frame clones only, not all of them. This sample carries about 20,000 clones, around three quarters of them seen once, and the ten largest clones take 40%. Stated time point: cycle 4 day 1 (C4D1), after 5 to 7 weeks of nivolumab. All the patients suffered relapse after autologous stem cell transplantation, and brentuximab vedotin exposure differed. The CDR3 spans 15 residues. Unmatched junction bases numbered 5, after V lost 4 bases and J lost 2 bases. The V gene's germline CDR1 is LNHNV and CDR2 YYDKDF (reference sequence). Whole-study findings and limits: Exclusion removed patients who began nivolumab under 1 year after ASCT. The study found that TCR diversity rose significantly by C4D1 in CD4+ but not CD8+ cells.

In this sample, this clone turned up a few times. Its antigen is unknown. The sequencing used peripheral blood mononuclear cells (PBMCs), collected before the fourth cycle of nivolumab. The TCR originated in a human donor with classical Hodgkin lymphoma. V and J are TRBV15 and TRBJ1-5, with TRBD1 matching 7 bases. The DNA of the CDR3 is TGTGCCACCAGCAAGGGACAGTGGGGCAATCAGCCCCAGCATTTT. This translates into CATSKGQWGNQPQHF.